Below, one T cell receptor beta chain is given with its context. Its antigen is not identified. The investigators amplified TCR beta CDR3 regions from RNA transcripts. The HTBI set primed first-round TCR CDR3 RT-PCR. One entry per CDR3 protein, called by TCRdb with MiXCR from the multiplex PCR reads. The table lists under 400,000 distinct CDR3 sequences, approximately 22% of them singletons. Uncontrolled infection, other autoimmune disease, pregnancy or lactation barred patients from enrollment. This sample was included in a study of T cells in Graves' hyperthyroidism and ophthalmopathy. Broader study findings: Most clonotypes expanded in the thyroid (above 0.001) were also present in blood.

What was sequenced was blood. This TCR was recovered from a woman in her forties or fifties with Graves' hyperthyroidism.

CDR3 bases: TGTGCCAGCTTCGCCATCACCGGGGAGCTGTTTTTT. This gives the protein CASFAITGELFF. The V gene is TRBV5-6, the J gene TRBJ2-2, with D unclear. Trimming cost V 7 bases and J 4 bases, with 8 bases left between them. This CDR3 has 12 amino acids. Looked up from germline, CDR1 is SGHDT and CDR2 is YYEEEE.